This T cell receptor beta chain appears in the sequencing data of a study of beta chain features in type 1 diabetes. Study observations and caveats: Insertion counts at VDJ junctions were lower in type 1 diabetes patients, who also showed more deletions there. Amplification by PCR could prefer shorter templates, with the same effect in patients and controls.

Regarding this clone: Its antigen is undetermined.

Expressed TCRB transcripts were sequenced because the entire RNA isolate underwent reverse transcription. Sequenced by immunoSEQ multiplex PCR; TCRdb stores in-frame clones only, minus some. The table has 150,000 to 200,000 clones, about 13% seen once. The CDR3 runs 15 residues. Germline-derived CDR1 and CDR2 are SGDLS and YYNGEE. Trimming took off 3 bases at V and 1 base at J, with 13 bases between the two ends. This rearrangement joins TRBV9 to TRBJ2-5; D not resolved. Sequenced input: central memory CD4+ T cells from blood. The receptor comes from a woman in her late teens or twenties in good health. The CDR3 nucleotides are TGTGCCAGCAGCGGCAACCTGGGCAGCCAAGAGACCCAGTACTTC. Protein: CASSGNLGSQETQYF.